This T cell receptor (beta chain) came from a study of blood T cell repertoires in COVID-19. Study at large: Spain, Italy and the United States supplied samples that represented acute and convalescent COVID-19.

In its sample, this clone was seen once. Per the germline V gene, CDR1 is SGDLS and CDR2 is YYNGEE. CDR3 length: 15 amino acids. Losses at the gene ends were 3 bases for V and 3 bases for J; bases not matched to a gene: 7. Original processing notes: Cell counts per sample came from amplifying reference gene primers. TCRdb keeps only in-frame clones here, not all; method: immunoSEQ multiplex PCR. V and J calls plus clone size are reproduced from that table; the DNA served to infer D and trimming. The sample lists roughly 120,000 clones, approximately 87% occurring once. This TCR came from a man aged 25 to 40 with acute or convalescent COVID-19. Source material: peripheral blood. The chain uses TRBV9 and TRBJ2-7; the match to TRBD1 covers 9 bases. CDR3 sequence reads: CASSASGTGSYEQYF. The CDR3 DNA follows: TGTGCCAGCAGCGCATCCGGGACAGGGAGCTACGAGCAGTACTTC.